Included here is one T cell receptor beta chain sequence, with context. Its antigen remains unidentified. Generation of TCR beta libraries employed quantitative 5'-RACE incorporating molecular barcodes. Via MiXCR, TCRdb re-called the 5' RACE reads, giving one row per CDR3 protein. The sample has about 360,000 distinct CDR3 sequences; roughly 14% are singletons. This specimen comes from a study of CD8 T cells in ankylosing spondylitis. The CDR3 contains 13 residues. The V gene's germline CDR1 is SGHVS and CDR2 FNYEAQ. V lost 6 bases and J lost 6, with 9 bases in between. Findings and limits, study-wide: CD8+ by phenotype, disease-linked clones were relatively rare in peripheral blood. Seemingly characteristic of ankylosing spondylitis blood was a TCR beta motif consisting of about 8 highly homologous variants. Reports of some motif variants in reactive arthritis synovial fluid and blood predate this one.

This TCR was sampled from a male donor with ankylosing spondylitis or in good health (not recorded which). Specimen: blood, either unsorted or a sorted T cell fraction (not recorded which). The chain joins TRBV7-6 to TRBJ1-6; tentative D call: TRBD1 (5 bases). CDR3 in amino acids: CASRRDGNSPLHF. The CDR3 DNA follows: TGTGCCAGCAGAAGGGACGGTAATTCACCCCTCCACTTT.